This TCR beta chain emerged from a study of T cells after yellow fever vaccination. CDR1 and CDR2 (germline): SGHNT, YYREEE (reference sequence). The CDR3 runs 15 residues. Deletions cut 0 bases from V and 0 bases from J, with 6 bases between. It was through 5'RACE template switching that TCR cDNA was made, with a universal primer site and UMIs added. TCRdb itself ran the 5' RACE reads through MiXCR, one entry per CDR3 protein. The table has roughly 340,000 distinct CDR3 sequences, approximately 3.9% seen once. Notes on this clonotype: Its antigen remains unidentified.

General study points: Primary-vaccination clones mostly resurfaced post-booster (about 95% CD4, 85% to 90% CD8). Weaker, the secondary response peaked sooner, at day 5 versus 15. There was a possibility that FACS-sorted repertoires contained abundant clonotypes contaminating from the bulk population.

This sample comprised PBMCs, obtained 5 days after the yellow fever booster vaccination. The origin of this receptor is a man aged 18 to 30 who received the YFV17D yellow fever vaccine. The V call is TRBV5-4, the J call TRBJ1-4; D is unresolved. CDR3 protein: CASSLGAATNEKLFF. The CDR3 DNA follows: TGTGCCAGCAGCTTGGGGGCTGCAACTAATGAAAAACTGTTTTTT.